The present T cell receptor (beta chain) was sequenced within a study of early T cells in non-severe SARS-CoV-2 infection. Via MiXCR, TCRdb re-called the 5' RACE reads, giving one row per CDR3 protein. Here the sample spans 26,000 or so distinct CDR3 sequences, approximately 4.1% being singletons. V was clipped by 4 bases and J by 6 bases, with 15 bases between them. CDR3 size: 14 residues. CDR1 is MGHDK, CDR2 SYGVNS, per germline. This clonotype was observed many times. The chain uses TRBV25-1 and TRBJ1-1; D ambiguous. The sequencing input was whole blood. This clonotype was sampled from an adult who was a healthcare worker with PCR-confirmed SARS-CoV-2 infection or an uninfected control (not recorded which). The CDR3 sequence is CASSADFETAEAFF. The CDR3 bases are TGTGCCAGCAGTGCGGATTTCGAAACCGCTGAAGCTTTCTTT.